This passage covers 8 T cell receptor beta chains from one sample sequenced in a study of blood T cells in healthy people across ages. Using a J-beta primer mix together with a sample-barcoded 5' primer, a second PCR was run for about 6 to 12 cycles. TCRdb passed the 5' RACE reads through MiXCR, listing each CDR3 protein once. The sample carries just over 1 million distinct CDR3 sequences, 45% recorded once. The sequenced material came from blood. The origin of the receptors is a woman in her sixties in good health.

The rearrangement links TRBV9 to TRBJ2-3; D is tentatively TRBD1 or TRBD2 (5 bases each). Deletions cut 0 bases from V and 1 base from J, with 9 bases between. The V gene's germline CDR1 is SGDLS and CDR2 YYNGEE. The CDR3 totals 15 residues. The CDR3 bases are TGTGCCAGCAGCGTAGGTGGGACGCGCACAGATACGCAGTATTTT. The encoded protein is CASSVGGTRTDTQYF.

A word on this clonotype: Mismatch with germline at one junction end may stem from a read error. This sequence joins TRBV3-1 and TRBJ2-3; D is unresolved. From germline, CDR1 is LGHDT and CDR2 YNNKEL (reference sequence). CDR3 length: 13 residues. Here the CDR3 DNA reads TGTGTCAGCAGCCAAGATCAACAAGATACGCAGTATTTT. It yields the protein CVSSQDQQDTQYF.

This clonotype was seen more than once but under ten times. CDR3 sequence (DNA): TGTGCCAGCAGTGTTTGGGGAGAAGCTTTCTTT. It encodes CASSVWGEAFF. The chain recombines TRBV12-3 or TRBV12-4 with TRBJ1-1; D unresolved. Trimming removed 5 bases at V and 8 bases at J, with 9 bases between. The CDR3 spans 11 residues.

This clonotype has just a few counts. V usage is TRBV7-3 and J usage is TRBJ2-1; possibly TRBD1 for D (5 bases). V was shortened by 0 bases and J by 9 bases, with 6 bases between the two germline ends. This CDR3 contains 12 residues. Germline-derived CDR1 and CDR2 are SGHTA and FQGTGA. The CDR3 coding sequence is TGTGCCAGCAGCTTAACGGGGCGTGAGCAGTTCTTC. It is translated as CASSLTGREQFF.

V is TRBV9 and J is TRBJ2-3; D may be TRBD2 (6 bases). Trimming took 0 bases from V and 3 from J, leaving 20 bases between them. CDR1 and CDR2 (germline): SGDLS, YYNGEE. The CDR3 spans 18 residues. Here the CDR3 reads CASSVGRFGRSGTDTQYF. CDR3 nucleotide sequence: TGTGCCAGCAGCGTAGGGCGGTTCGGGCGGAGCGGGACAGATACGCAGTATTTT. Drawing the rest from reference TRBV9 and TRBJ2-3, the complete variable domain is DSGVTQTPKHLITATGQRVTLRCSPRSGDLSVYWYQQSLDQGLQFLIQYYNGEERAKGNILERFSAQQFPDLHSELNLSSLELGDSALYFCASSVGRFGRSGTDTQYFGPGTRLTVL.

This chain connects TRBV29-1 to TRBJ2-1, with 11 nucleotides matching TRBD2. The CDR3 consists of 14 residues. Looked up from germline, CDR1 is SQVTM and CDR2 is ANQGSEA. V trimming: 4 bases; J trimming: 7 bases; junction bases outside the gene matches: 6. The CDR3 DNA sequence: TGCAGCGTTGGGCTAGCGGGAGGAATAAATGAGCAGTTCTTC. Translated, it gives CSVGLAGGINEQFF.

This clonotype has just a few counts. The chain uses TRBV6-5 and TRBJ2-1; TRBD1 aligns across 9 bases. CDR1 and CDR2 from the germline V gene are MNHEY and SVGAGI. V trimming: 2 bases; J trimming: 7 bases; junction bases outside the gene matches: 3. The CDR3 runs 14 residues. The CDR3 loop reads CASSYRDRDNEQFF. CDR3 sequence (DNA): TGTGCCAGCAGTTACCGGGACAGGGATAATGAGCAGTTCTTC.

This clonotype was counted a few times. The chain couples TRBV15 to TRBJ2-7; TRBD1 aligns across 7 bases. The CDR3 is made up of 16 amino acids. J was trimmed by 7 bases and V by 1 base; bases with no gene match: 13. Germline V gene sequence: CDR1 LNHNV, CDR2 YYDKDF (reference sequence). The CDR3 region has the DNA TGTGCCACCAGCAGAGGCCAAACAGGGGCCCGAGGAGAGCAGTACTTC. Translating it yields CATSRGQTGARGEQYF.